The present entry profiles one TCR beta chain with its context. These data originate in a study of blood T cell repertoires in COVID-19. The method was immunoSEQ multiplex PCR; TCRdb's version includes in-frame clones alone and lacks a portion of them. This sample yields 55,000 to 85,000 clones, of which around 79% are seen a single time; approximately 20% belongs to the top ten. The length of the CDR3 is 14 residues. Trimming cost V 2 bases and J 5 bases, with 10 bases left between them. In germline, CDR1 is SEHNR, CDR2 FQNEAQ (reference sequence). The sequencing sample was made of peripheral blood. This receptor was taken from a man between 60 and 70 years old with acute or convalescent COVID-19. The chain uses TRBV7-9 and TRBJ1-5; D is ambiguous. In DNA form, the CDR3 reads TGTGCCAGCAGCTTAAACTCGCTAGATCAGCCCCAGCATTTT. Translation gives CASSLNSLDQPQHF.